This T cell receptor (beta chain) came from a study of control samples from healthy donors and cancer patients. The V gene end was trimmed by 7 bases and the J gene end by 3 bases; junction bases not matched to a gene: 9. The germline V gene encodes CDR1 WSHSY and CDR2 SAAADI. This CDR3 contains 14 residues. Measured with immunoSEQ multiplex PCR; TCRdb has only the in-frame clones, and not every one. Found here are 350,000 to 450,000 clones, approximately 92% of them singletons; the top ten hold roughly 6.4%. The sequence came from a man in his forties with head and neck cancer. The genes are TRBV10-2 and TRBJ2-7, with 7 bases identical to TRBD1. Source material: PBMCs. CDR3 sequence reads: CASNPGQRLYEQYF. In nucleotides, the CDR3 is TGCGCCAGCAATCCGGGACAGAGACTCTACGAGCAGTACTTC.